Detailed here is one T cell receptor beta chain. Its antigen is unknown. V dropped 6 bases and J dropped 4 bases, with 10 bases sitting between them. The germline gives CDR1 SNHLY, CDR2 FYNNEI. CDR3 size: 12 residues. The sample is drawn from a study of T-cell memory formation after mild COVID-19. Study-level background: Each donor largely had its own TCR clusters. The study, taken as a whole, reports: Pre-infection memory already had some responding clones, implying cross-reactive memory joined. Contracting clones from day 15 to 85 showed balanced CD4/CD8; later expanders favored CD4+.

Each CDR3 protein gets one entry after TCRdb re-called the 5' RACE reads with MiXCR. Seen here are fewer than 450,000 distinct CDR3 sequences, around 20% observed once, and the top ten hold roughly an eighth. Sequenced material: PBMCs or a T cell subset sorted from them (not recorded which). The chain is built from TRBV2 and TRBJ2-7, with D possibly TRBD2 on 5 matching bases. The receptor's source is an adult woman who had mild COVID-19 (a few samples of this study predate the infection). Cell type and time point are not known. CDR3: CASRREAYEQYF. The CDR3 nucleotides read TGTGCCAGCAGGAGGGAAGCTTACGAGCAGTACTTC.